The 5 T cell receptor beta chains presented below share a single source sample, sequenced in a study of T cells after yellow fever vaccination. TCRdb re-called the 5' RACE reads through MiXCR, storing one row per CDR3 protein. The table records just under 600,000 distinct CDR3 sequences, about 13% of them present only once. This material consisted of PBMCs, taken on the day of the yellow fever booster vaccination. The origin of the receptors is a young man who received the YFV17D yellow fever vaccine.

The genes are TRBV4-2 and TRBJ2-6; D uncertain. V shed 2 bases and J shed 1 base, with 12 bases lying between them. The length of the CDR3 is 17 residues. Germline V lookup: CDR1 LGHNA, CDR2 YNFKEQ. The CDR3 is CASSQILGQSGANVLTF. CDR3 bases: TGTGCCAGCAGCCAAATCCTCGGGCAATCTGGGGCCAACGTCCTGACTTTC.

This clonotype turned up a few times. CDR3 sequence reads: CASSGAKNIQYF. In nucleotides, the CDR3 is TGTGCCAGCTCTGGAGCCAAAAACATTCAGTACTTC. The V call is TRBV3-1, the J call TRBJ2-4, with D unresolved. With 8 bases removed from V and 0 bases from J, the gap between germline ends came to 5 bases. This CDR3 has 12 residues. Germline CDR1 reads LGHDT; CDR2 reads YNNKEL (reference sequence).

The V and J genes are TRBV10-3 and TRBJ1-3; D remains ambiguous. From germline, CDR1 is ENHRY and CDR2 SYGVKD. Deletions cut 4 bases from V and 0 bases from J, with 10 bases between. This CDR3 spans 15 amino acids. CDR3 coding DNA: TGTGCCATCAGTGTCGCCTTGGTCTCTGGAAACACCATATATTTT. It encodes CAISVALVSGNTIYF.

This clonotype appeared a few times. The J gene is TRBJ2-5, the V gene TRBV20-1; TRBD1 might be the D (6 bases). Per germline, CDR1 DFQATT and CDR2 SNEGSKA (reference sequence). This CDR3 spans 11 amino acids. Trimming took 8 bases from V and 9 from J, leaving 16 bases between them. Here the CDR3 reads CSSLEEGAQYF. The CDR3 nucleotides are TGCAGTTCTCTAGAAGAGGGGGCCCAGTACTTC.

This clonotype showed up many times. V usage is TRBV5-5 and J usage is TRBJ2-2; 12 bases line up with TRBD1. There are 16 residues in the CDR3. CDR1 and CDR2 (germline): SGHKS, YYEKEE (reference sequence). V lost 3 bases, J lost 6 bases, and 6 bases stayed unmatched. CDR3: CASSSPGQGAPGELFF. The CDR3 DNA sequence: TGTGCCAGCAGCTCACCGGGACAGGGGGCGCCCGGGGAGCTGTTTTTT.